This T cell receptor beta chain was identified in a study of regulatory T cells in long-lasting Graves disease. Findings of the study overall: No thyroid tissue was studied; the work used peripheral blood only.

V lost 3 bases to trimming and J lost 3 bases, with 16 bases between them. Germline values: CDR1 SGHRS, CDR2 YFSETQ. The CDR3 runs to 15 residues. Time point noted: newly diagnosed GD, antithyroid drugs for less than 3 months. PBMC RNA served as the TCR library source. Graves' disease diagnoses followed American Thyroid Association guidelines. This clonotype was counted at least ten times. Its cognate antigen is unknown. CDR3 regions were amplified by Arm-PCR using iRepertoire HTBI primers to build TCR beta libraries. Using its own MiXCR run on the multiplex PCR reads, TCRdb lists one record per CDR3 protein. The data show over 350,000 distinct CDR3 sequences, approximately 16% seen once. Separately, the same data were catalogued under a study of T cells in Graves' hyperthyroidism and ophthalmopathy.

The receptor was derived from a woman between 35 and 50 years old with Graves disease. This chain joins TRBV5-1 and TRBJ2-7; D is uncertain. The sequenced sample was peripheral blood mononuclear cells (PBMCs), obtained at new diagnosis, from a patient treated with antithyroid drugs. This chain's CDR3 is CASSSDSEIVYEQYF. The CDR3 coding sequence is TGCGCCAGCAGCTCTGACTCGGAAATTGTCTACGAGCAGTACTTC.